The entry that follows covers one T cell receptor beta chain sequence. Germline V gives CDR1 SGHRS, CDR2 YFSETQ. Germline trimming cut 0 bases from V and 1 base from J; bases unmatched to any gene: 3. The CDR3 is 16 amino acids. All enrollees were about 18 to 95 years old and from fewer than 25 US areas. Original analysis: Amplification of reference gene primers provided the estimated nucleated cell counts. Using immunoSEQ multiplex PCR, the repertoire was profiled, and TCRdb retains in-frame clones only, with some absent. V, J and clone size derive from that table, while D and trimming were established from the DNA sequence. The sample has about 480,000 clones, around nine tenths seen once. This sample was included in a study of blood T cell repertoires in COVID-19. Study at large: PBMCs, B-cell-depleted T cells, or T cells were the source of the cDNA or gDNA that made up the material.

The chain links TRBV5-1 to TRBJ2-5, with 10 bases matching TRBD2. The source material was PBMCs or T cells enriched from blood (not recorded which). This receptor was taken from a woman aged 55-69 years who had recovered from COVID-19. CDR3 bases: TGCGCCAGCAGCTTGGTAATAGCGGGGGGCCAAGAGACCCAGTACTTC. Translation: CASSLVIAGGQETQYF.